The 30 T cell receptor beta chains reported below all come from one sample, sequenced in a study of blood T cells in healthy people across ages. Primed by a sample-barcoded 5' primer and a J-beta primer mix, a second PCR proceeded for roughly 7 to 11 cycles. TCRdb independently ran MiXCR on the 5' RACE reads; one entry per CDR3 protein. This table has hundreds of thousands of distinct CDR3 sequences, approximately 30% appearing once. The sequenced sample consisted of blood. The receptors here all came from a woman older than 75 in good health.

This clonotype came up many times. The CDR3 spells CASSFGGVEGYTF. CDR3 nucleotide sequence: TGTGCCAGCAGCTTTGGAGGGGTGGAGGGCTACACCTTC. This chain connects TRBV7-3 to TRBJ1-2; possibly TRBD1 for D (5 bases). Germline V gene data show CDR1 as SGHTA and CDR2 as FQGTGA. Trimming took off 3 bases at V and 8 bases at J, with 13 bases between the two ends. This CDR3 spans 13 amino acids.

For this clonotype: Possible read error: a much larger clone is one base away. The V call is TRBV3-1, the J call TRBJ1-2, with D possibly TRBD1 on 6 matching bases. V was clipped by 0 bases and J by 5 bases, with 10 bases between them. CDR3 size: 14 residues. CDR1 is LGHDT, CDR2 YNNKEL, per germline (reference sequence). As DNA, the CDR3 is TGTGCCAGCAGCCAAGAGGGGGGCCGGTATGGCTACACCTTC. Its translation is CASSQEGGRYGYTF.

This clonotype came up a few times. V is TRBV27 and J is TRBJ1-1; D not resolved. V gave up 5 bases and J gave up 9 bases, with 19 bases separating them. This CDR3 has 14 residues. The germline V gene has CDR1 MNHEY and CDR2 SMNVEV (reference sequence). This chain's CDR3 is CASSENGPTVKAFF. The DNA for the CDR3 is TGTGCCAGCAGTGAAAACGGGCCAACGGTTAAAGCTTTCTTT.

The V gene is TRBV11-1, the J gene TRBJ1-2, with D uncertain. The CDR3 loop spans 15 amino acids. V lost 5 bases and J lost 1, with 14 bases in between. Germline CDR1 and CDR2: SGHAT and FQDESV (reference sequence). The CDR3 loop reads CASSQTDGSNYGYTF. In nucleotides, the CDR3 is TGTGCCAGCAGCCAAACGGACGGAAGTAACTATGGCTACACCTTC.

CDR3 in amino acids: CSAWIGIPGNEQFF. CDR3 coding DNA: TGCAGTGCTTGGATCGGGATCCCGGGGAATGAGCAGTTCTTC. The rearrangement uses TRBV20-1 and TRBJ2-1; D might be TRBD2 (5 bases). The CDR3 extends over 14 amino acids. Germline CDR1 and CDR2: DFQATT and SNEGSKA (reference sequence). With 5 bases removed from V and 7 bases from J, the gap between germline ends came to 18 bases.

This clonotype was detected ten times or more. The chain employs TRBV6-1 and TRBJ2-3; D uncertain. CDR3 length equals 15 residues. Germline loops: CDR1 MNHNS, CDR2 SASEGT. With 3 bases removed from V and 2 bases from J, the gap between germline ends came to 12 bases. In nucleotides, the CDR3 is TGTGCCAGCAGTGATTATAAGCAGATCACAGATACGCAGTATTTT. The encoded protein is CASSDYKQITDTQYF.

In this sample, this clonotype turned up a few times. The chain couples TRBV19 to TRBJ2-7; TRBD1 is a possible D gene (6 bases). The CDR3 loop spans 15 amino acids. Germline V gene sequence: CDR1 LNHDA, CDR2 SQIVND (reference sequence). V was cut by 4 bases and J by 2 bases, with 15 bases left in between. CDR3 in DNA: TGTGCCAGTAGTAATGGACAGAAACCGACCTACGAGCAGTACTTC. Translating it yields CASSNGQKPTYEQYF.

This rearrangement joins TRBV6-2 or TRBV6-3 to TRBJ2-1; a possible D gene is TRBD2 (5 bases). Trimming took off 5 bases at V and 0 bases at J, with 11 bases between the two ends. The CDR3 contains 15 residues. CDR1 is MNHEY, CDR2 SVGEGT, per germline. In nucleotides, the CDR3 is TGTGCCAGCAGTACGGGGATGGGCTCCTACAATGAGCAGTTCTTC. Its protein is CASSTGMGSYNEQFF.

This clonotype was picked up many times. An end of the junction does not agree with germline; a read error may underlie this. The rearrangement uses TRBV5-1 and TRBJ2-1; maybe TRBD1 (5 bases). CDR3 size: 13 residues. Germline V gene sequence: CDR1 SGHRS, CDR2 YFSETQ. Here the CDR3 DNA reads TGTGCCAGCAGCCTGGACATCTACAATGAGCAGTTCTTC. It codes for CASSLDIYNEQFF.

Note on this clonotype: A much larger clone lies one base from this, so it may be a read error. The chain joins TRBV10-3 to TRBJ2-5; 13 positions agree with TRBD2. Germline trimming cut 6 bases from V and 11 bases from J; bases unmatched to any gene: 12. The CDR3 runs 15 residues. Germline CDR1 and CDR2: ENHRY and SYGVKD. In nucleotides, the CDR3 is TGTGCCATCAGGACGGGACTAGCGGGGCACAATGAGCAGTACTTC. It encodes CAIRTGLAGHNEQYF.

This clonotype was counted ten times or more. Written as DNA, the CDR3 is TGCGCCAGCAGCCAGACGGACAGGGACGACTATGGCTACACCTTC. Protein sequence: CASSQTDRDDYGYTF. The chain has TRBV4-3 and TRBJ1-2; 8 positions match TRBD1. The V gene's germline CDR1 is LGHNA and CDR2 YSLEER. This CDR3 spans 15 amino acids. V gave up 3 bases and J gave up 3 bases; unmatched junction bases: 6.

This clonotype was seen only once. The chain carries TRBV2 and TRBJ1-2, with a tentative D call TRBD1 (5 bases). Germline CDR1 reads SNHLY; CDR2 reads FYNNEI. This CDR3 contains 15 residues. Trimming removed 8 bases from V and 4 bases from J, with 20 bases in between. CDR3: CASLLTRQSFYGYTF. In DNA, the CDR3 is TGTGCCAGCCTTCTCACCCGACAGAGCTTCTATGGCTACACCTTC. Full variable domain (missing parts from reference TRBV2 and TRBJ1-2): EPEVTQTPSHQVTQMGQEVILRCVPISNHLYFYWYRQILGQKVEFLVSFYNNEISEKSEIFDDQFSVERPDGSNFTLKIRSTKLEDSAMYFCASLLTRQSFYGYTFGSGTRLTVV.

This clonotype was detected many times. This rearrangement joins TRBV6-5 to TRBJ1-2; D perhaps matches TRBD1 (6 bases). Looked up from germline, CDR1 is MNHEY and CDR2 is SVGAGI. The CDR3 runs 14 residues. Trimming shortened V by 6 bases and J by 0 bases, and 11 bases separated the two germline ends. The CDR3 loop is CASRLGASNYGYTF. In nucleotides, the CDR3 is TGTGCCAGCAGACTGGGGGCCTCTAACTATGGCTACACCTTC.

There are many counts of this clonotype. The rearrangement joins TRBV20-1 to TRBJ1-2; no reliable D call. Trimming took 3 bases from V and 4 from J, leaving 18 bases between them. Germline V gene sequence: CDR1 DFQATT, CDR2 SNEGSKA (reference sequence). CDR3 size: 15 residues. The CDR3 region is CSASPLASMGYGYTF. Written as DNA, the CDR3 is TGCAGTGCTAGCCCCCTGGCGTCTATGGGCTATGGCTACACCTTC.

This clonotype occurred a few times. The CDR3 DNA is TGCGCCAGCACACAGGAAGCGGGAAGGAATGAGCAGTTCTTC. As protein: CASTQEAGRNEQFF. The V call is TRBV5-1, the J call TRBJ2-1; TRBD2 aligns across 7 bases. Germline CDR1 reads SGHRS; CDR2 reads YFSETQ. The V segment lost 6 bases and the J segment 7 bases; nucleotides outside the gene matches: 10. The CDR3 has 14 residues. Using reference TRBV5-1 and TRBJ2-1 for the parts outside the CDR3, the full variable domain is KAGVTQTPRYLIKTRGQQVTLSCSPISGHRSVSWYQQTPGQGLQFLFEYFSETQRNKGNFPGRFSGRQFSNSRSEMNVSTLELGDSALYLCASTQEAGRNEQFFGPGTRLTVL.

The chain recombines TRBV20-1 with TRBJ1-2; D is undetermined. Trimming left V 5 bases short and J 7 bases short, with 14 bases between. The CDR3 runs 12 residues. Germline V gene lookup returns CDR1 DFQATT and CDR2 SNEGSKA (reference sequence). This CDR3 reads CSAPTVYSGYTF. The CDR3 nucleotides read TGCAGTGCTCCGACGGTATATAGTGGCTACACCTTC.

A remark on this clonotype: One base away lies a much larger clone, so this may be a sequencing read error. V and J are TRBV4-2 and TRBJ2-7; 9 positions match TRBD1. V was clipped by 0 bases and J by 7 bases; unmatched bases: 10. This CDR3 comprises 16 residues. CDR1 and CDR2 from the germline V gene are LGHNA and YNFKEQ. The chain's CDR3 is CASSQDRGQGDNEQYF. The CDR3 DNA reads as TGTGCCAGCAGCCAAGATCGGGGACAGGGCGACAATGAGCAGTACTTC.

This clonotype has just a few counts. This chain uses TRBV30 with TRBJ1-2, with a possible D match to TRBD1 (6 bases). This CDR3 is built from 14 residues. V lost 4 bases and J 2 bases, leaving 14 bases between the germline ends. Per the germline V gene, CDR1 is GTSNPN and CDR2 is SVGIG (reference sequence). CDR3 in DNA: TGTGCCTGGACCCAAGGGACATCCAACTATGGCTACACCTTC. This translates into CAWTQGTSNYGYTF.

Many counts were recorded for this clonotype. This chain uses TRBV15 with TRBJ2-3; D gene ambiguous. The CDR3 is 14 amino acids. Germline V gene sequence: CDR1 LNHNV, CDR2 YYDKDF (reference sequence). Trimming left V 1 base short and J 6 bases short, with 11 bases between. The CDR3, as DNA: TGTGCCACCAGCAGAGGTGTGTCCCTCGATACGCAGTATTTT. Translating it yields CATSRGVSLDTQYF.

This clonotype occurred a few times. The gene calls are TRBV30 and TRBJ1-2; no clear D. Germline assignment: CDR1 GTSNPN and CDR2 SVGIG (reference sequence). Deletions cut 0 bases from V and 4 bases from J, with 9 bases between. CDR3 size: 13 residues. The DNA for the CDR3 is TGTGCCTGGAGTGTGACACTCCGCTATGGCTACACCTTC. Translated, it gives CAWSVTLRYGYTF.

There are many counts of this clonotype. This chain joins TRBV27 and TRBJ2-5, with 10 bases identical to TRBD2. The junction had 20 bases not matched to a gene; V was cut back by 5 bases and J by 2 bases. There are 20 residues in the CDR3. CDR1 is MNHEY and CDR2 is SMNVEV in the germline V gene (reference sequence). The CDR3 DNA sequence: TGTGCCAGCAGTAAAATCGGGACTAGCGCCATTAAGAGCCGGCAAGAGACCCAGTACTTC. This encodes CASSKIGTSAIKSRQETQYF.

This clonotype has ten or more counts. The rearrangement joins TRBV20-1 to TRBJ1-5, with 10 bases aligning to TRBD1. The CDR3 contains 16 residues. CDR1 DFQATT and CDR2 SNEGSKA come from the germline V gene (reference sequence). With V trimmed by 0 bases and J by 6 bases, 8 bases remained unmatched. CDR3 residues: CSARDSGQGSGQPQHF. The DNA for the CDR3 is TGCAGTGCTAGAGACTCGGGACAGGGGAGCGGTCAGCCCCAGCATTTT.

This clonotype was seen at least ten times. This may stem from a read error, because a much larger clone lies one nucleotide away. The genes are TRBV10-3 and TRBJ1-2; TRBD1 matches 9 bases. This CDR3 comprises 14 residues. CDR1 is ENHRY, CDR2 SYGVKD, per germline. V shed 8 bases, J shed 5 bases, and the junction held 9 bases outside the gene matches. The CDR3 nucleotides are TGTGCCATCGAGGGACAGGGACGGTCGTATGGCTACACCTTC. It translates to CAIEGQGRSYGYTF.

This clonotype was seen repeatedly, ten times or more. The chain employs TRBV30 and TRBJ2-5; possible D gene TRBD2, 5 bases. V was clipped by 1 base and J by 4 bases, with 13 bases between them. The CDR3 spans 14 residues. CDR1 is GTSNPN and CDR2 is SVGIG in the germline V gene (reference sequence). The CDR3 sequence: CAWSEADQRETQYF. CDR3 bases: TGTGCCTGGAGTGAAGCGGATCAAAGAGAGACCCAGTACTTC. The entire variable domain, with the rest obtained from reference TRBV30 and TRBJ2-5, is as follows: SQTIHQWPATLVQPVGSPLSLECTVEGTSNPNLYWYRQAAGRGLQLLFYSVGIGQISSEVPQNLSASRPQDRQFILSSKKLLLSDSGFYLCAWSEADQRETQYFGPGTRLLVL.

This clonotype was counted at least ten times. The CDR3 region is CASSTGPRGAAYEQYF. For the CDR3, the DNA is TGTGCCAGCAGTACAGGTCCGCGGGGGGCCGCCTACGAGCAGTACTTC. This chain joins TRBV6-6 and TRBJ2-7; 8 positions agree with TRBD2. This CDR3 contains 16 residues. Germline assignment: CDR1 MNHNY and CDR2 SVGAGI (reference sequence). With 5 bases clipped from V and 2 bases from J, the junction kept 11 bases outside the gene matches.

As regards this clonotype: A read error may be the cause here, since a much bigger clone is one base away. CDR3 sequence (DNA): TGTGCCAGCAGTAGACAGGACGACGAGCAGTACTTC. This translates into CASSRQDDEQYF. This sequence joins TRBV6-5 and TRBJ2-7, with TRBD1 as a possible D gene (6 bases). CDR3 length: 12 residues. V was shortened by 5 bases and J by 5 bases, with 10 bases between the two germline ends. Germline CDR1 and CDR2: MNHEY and SVGAGI.

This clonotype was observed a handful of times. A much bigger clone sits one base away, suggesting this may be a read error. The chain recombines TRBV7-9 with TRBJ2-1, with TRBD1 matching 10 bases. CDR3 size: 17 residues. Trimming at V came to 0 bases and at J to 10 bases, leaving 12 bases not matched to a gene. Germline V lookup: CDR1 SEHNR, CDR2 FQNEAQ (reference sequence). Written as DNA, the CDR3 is TGTGCCAGCAGCTTAGCGCTAGGGGGGACAGGGGTCCACGAGCAGTTCTTC. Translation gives CASSLALGGTGVHEQFF. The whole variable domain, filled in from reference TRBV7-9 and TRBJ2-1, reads DTGVSQNPRHKITKRGQNVTFRCDPISEHNRLYWYRQTLGQGPEFLTYFQNEAQLEKSRLLSDRFSAERPKGSFSTLEIQRTEQGDSAMYLCASSLALGGTGVHEQFFGPGTRLTVL.

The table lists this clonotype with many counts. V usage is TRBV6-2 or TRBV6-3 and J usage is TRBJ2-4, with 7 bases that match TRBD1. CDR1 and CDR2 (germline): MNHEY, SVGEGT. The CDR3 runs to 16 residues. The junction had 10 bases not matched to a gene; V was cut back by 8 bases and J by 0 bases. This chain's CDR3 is CASSYRDRIAKNIQYF. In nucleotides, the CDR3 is TGTGCCAGCTCCTATCGGGACAGAATAGCCAAAAACATTCAGTACTTC.

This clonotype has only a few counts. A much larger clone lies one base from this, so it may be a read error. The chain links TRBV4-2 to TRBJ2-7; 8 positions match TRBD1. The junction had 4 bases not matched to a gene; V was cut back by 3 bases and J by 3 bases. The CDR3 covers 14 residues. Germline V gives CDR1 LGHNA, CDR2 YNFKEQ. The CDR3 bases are TGTGCCAGCAGCCAGGGCGGGACAGGCTACGAGCAGTACTTC. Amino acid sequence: CASSQGGTGYEQYF.

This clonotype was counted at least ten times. The CDR3 region is CSALTSGGPKTQYF. As DNA, the CDR3 is TGCAGTGCCCTGACTAGCGGGGGGCCGAAGACCCAGTACTTC. This chain uses TRBV20-1 with TRBJ2-5, with 13 bases aligning to TRBD2. The CDR3 is made up of 14 amino acids. With 6 bases clipped from V and 6 bases from J, the junction kept 7 bases outside the gene matches. From germline, CDR1 is DFQATT and CDR2 SNEGSKA (reference sequence).